This T cell receptor (beta chain) comes out of a study of CD8 T cells in ankylosing spondylitis. Study-level findings and limits: Apparently characteristic of ankylosing spondylitis blood was a TCR beta motif (about eight highly homologous variants). There were earlier reports of some motif variants in reactive arthritis synovial fluid and blood. Matched ankylosing spondylitis synovial fluid reportedly showed significant enrichment of disease-linked clones.

Concerning this clonotype itself: Its target is not known.

TCRdb ran MiXCR on the 5' RACE reads and lists one entry per CDR3 protein. The table includes roughly 700,000 distinct CDR3 sequences, roughly 19% detected once. The CDR3 contains 16 residues. Unmatched junction bases numbered 4, after V lost 3 bases and J lost 2 bases. In germline, CDR1 is LNHNV, CDR2 YYDKDF (reference sequence). The clonotype originates from a male donor with ankylosing spondylitis. The chain couples TRBV15 to TRBJ2-3, with 11 positions matching TRBD2. The sequencing input was blood, either unsorted or a sorted T cell fraction (not recorded which). The CDR3 sequence: CATSRPGLAVTDTQYF. As DNA, the CDR3 is TGTGCCACCAGCAGGCCGGGACTAGCGGTCACAGATACGCAGTATTTT. The full variable domain, in which reference TRBV15 and TRBJ2-3 provide the parts outside the CDR3, is DAMVIQNPRYQVTQFGKPVTLSCSQTLNHNVMYWYQQKSSQAPKLLFHYYDKDFNNEADTPDNFQSRRPNTSFCFLDIRSPGLGDTAMYLCATSRPGLAVTDTQYFGPGTRLTVL.